This passage covers 19 T cell receptor beta chains from one sample sequenced in a study of blood T cell repertoires in COVID-19. The repertoire was sequenced with immunoSEQ multiplex PCR; TCRdb's copy has only in-frame clones and lacks some. The data hold over 75,000 clones, with approximately 90% observed a single time. The specimen was peripheral blood. Receptors originate from a human donor with active COVID-19. The donor label of this sample is uncertain.

This clone turned up a few times. The chain joins TRBV4-2 to TRBJ1-5; weak D call: TRBD1 (5 bases). CDR3 length equals 15 residues. V was clipped by 1 base and J by 6 bases, with 13 bases between them. Per germline, CDR1 LGHNA and CDR2 YNFKEQ. For the CDR3, the DNA is TGTGCCAGCAGCCAAGTGAAAGGGGAAGGTCAGCCCCAGCATTTT. This encodes CASSQVKGEGQPQHF.

The chain recombines TRBV15 with TRBJ1-5, with TRBD1 matching 8 bases. V was pared by 3 bases and J by 4 bases, with 5 bases of the junction left unmatched. CDR3 length: 15 residues. Germline V lookup: CDR1 LNHNV, CDR2 YYDKDF (reference sequence). CDR3 amino acids: CATSRADRANQPQHF. CDR3 nucleotide sequence: TGTGCCACCAGCAGGGCGGACAGGGCGAATCAGCCCCAGCATTTT.

This sequence joins TRBV7-3 and TRBJ1-1; 9 bases agree with TRBD1. The CDR3 runs 17 residues. Trimming at V came to 2 bases and at J to 1 base, leaving 8 bases not matched to a gene. The germline V gene encodes CDR1 SGHTA and CDR2 FQGTGA. CDR3 in amino acids: CASSLARLGQGNTEAFF. The CDR3, as DNA: TGTGCCAGCAGCTTAGCACGACTGGGACAGGGGAACACTGAAGCTTTCTTT.

The chain links TRBV28 to TRBJ1-6; tentative D call: TRBD1 (5 bases). CDR3 length: 16 residues. Trimming took off 2 bases at V and 0 bases at J, with 8 bases between the two ends. Germline V gene data show CDR1 as MDHEN and CDR2 as SYDVKM. The CDR3 is CASSLDSSSYNSPLHF. CDR3 nucleotide sequence: TGTGCCAGCAGTTTAGACAGCAGCTCCTATAATTCACCCCTCCACTTT.

V is TRBV7-3 and J is TRBJ1-1, with D possibly matching TRBD1 (5 bases). V lost 5 bases to trimming and J lost 1 base, with 14 bases between them. This CDR3 has 15 amino acids. CDR1 and CDR2 (germline): SGHTA, FQGTGA. CDR3 sequence reads: CASSRLGGWNTEAFF. The CDR3 coding sequence is TGTGCCAGCAGCCGCCTGGGGGGATGGAACACTGAAGCTTTCTTT.

V is TRBV5-1 and J is TRBJ1-1; 8 nucleotides match TRBD1. V lost 5 bases and J lost 0; bases outside the gene matches: 9. The CDR3 contains 16 residues. The germline CDR1 and CDR2 sequences are SGHRS and YFSETQ. The CDR3 spells CASSRGGQAMNTEAFF. The CDR3 DNA reads as TGCGCCAGCAGTCGAGGGGGACAGGCGATGAACACTGAAGCTTTCTTT.

This clone has only one observation. The chain uses TRBV5-6 and TRBJ1-2; D might be TRBD1 (6 bases). Germline CDR1 SGHDT, CDR2 YYEEEE. With 4 bases removed from V and 7 bases from J, the gap between germline ends came to 20 bases. The CDR3 covers 15 residues. CDR3 nucleotides: TGTGCCAGCAGCGGTAGGGAGGGACAACTGTCTGGCTACACCTTC. Protein product: CASSGREGQLSGYTF.

The chain recombines TRBV18 with TRBJ1-4; TRBD1 might be the D (6 bases). The V gene's germline CDR1 is KGHSH and CDR2 LQKENI. This CDR3 spans 14 amino acids. The V end lost 5 bases, the J end lost 4 bases, and 11 bases lay between the germline ends. CDR3 nucleotide sequence: TGTGCCAGCTCATCCCGGACAGATAATGAAAAACTGTTTTTT. Translation gives CASSSRTDNEKLFF.

Written as DNA, the CDR3 is TGTGCCACCAGCAGGGGGGGACAGGCAGATACGCAGTATTTT. As protein: CATSRGGQADTQYF. This chain connects TRBV15 to TRBJ2-3; TRBD1 agrees at 8 bases. V was clipped by 3 bases and J by 4 bases; unmatched bases: 3. The germline gives CDR1 LNHNV, CDR2 YYDKDF (reference sequence). The CDR3 runs 14 residues.

This chain uses TRBV5-1 with TRBJ2-1; D might be TRBD2 (5 bases). CDR1 is SGHRS and CDR2 is YFSETQ in the germline V gene. The length of the CDR3 is 13 residues. V lost 4 bases and J 2 bases, leaving 7 bases between the germline ends. CDR3 amino acids: CASSTGTYNEQFF. CDR3 nucleotides: TGCGCCAGCAGCACGGGGACCTACAATGAGCAGTTCTTC. Full variable domain (remainder filled in from reference TRBV5-1 and TRBJ2-1): KAGVTQTPRYLIKTRGQQVTLSCSPISGHRSVSWYQQTPGQGLQFLFEYFSETQRNKGNFPGRFSGRQFSNSRSEMNVSTLELGDSALYLCASSTGTYNEQFFGPGTRLTVL.

V is TRBV6-2 or TRBV6-3 and J is TRBJ1-5; D gene unclear. Germline V gene sequence: CDR1 MNHEY, CDR2 SVGEGT. V lost 6 bases and J 6 bases, leaving 18 bases between the germline ends. The CDR3 is 15 residues long. The CDR3 region is CASSILVNLAQPQHF. The CDR3 region has the DNA TGTGCCAGCAGCATCCTGGTGAACCTAGCTCAGCCCCAGCATTTT.

The V gene is TRBV5-1, the J gene TRBJ1-2; D perhaps matches TRBD1 (6 bases). CDR3 size: 15 residues. V lost 2 bases to trimming and J lost 2 bases, with 13 bases between them. Per the germline V gene, CDR1 is SGHRS and CDR2 is YFSETQ. DNA for the CDR3: TGCGCCAGCAGCTTATCTACAGGGATAAACTATGGCTACACCTTC. This encodes CASSLSTGINYGYTF.

The chain employs TRBV18 and TRBJ1-4; no reliable D call. CDR1 and CDR2 from the germline V gene are KGHSH and LQKENI. CDR3 length equals 13 residues. The V and J ends lost 6 bases and 4 bases respectively, with 9 bases between them. This CDR3 reads CASSEAYNEKLFF. The CDR3 DNA reads TGTGCCAGCTCGGAGGCTTATAATGAAAAACTGTTTTTT.

The rearrangement uses TRBV7-9 and TRBJ2-3, with a weak D call TRBD1 (6 bases). CDR1 and CDR2 (germline): SEHNR, FQNEAQ (reference sequence). Trimming took 5 bases from V and 4 from J, leaving 13 bases between them. The CDR3 covers 14 residues. CDR3: CASSLVPGADTQYF. As DNA, the CDR3 is TGTGCCAGCAGCCTAGTACCAGGGGCAGATACGCAGTATTTT.

The chain recombines TRBV2 with TRBJ2-7; the D gene is possibly TRBD1 (6 bases). In germline, CDR1 is SNHLY, CDR2 FYNNEI. This CDR3 has 13 residues. The V end lost 8 bases, the J end lost 2 bases, and 13 bases lay between the germline ends. In DNA, the CDR3 is TGTGCCAGCCGCCGGGACATTACCTACGAGCAGTACTTC. This gives the protein CASRRDITYEQYF. The whole variable domain, filled in from reference TRBV2 and TRBJ2-7, reads EPEVTQTPSHQVTQMGQEVILRCVPISNHLYFYWYRQILGQKVEFLVSFYNNEISEKSEIFDDQFSVERPDGSNFTLKIRSTKLEDSAMYFCASRRDITYEQYFGPGTRLTVT.

V is TRBV5-6 and J is TRBJ1-1, with D perhaps matching TRBD1 (6 bases). CDR3 length: 13 residues. Germline loops: CDR1 SGHDT, CDR2 YYEEEE. V was shortened by 1 base and J by 6 bases, with 10 bases between the two germline ends. The CDR3 bases are TGTGCCAGCAGCTTGACGCGACAGGCTGAAGCTTTCTTT. Its protein is CASSLTRQAEAFF. The variable domain in full, with the rest retrieved from reference TRBV5-6 and TRBJ1-1, is DAGVTQSPTHLIKTRGQQVTLRCSPKSGHDTVSWYQQALGQGPQFIFQYYEEEERQRGNFPDRFSGHQFPNYSSELNVNALLLGDSALYLCASSLTRQAEAFFGQGTRLTVV.

This chain uses TRBV28 with TRBJ2-7; TRBD2 agrees at 13 bases. This CDR3 contains 15 residues. Germline-derived CDR1 and CDR2 are MDHEN and SYDVKM. The V segment lost 7 bases and the J segment 3 bases; nucleotides outside the gene matches: 6. CDR3 sequence: CASKGLAGKGYEQYF. The CDR3 region has the DNA TGTGCCAGCAAGGGACTAGCGGGGAAGGGCTACGAGCAGTACTTC. The variable domain in full, completed from reference TRBV28 and TRBJ2-7, reads DVKVTQSSRYLVKRTGEKVFLECVQDMDHENMFWYRQDPGLGLRLIYFSYDVKMKEKGDIPEGYSVSREKKERFSLILESASTNQTSMYLCASKGLAGKGYEQYFGPGTRLTVT.

V is TRBV25-1 and J is TRBJ2-5; D possibly corresponds to TRBD2 (5 bases). This CDR3 comprises 13 residues. V shed 7 bases and J shed 7 bases, with 16 bases lying between them. CDR1 and CDR2 from the germline V gene are MGHDK and SYGVNS. The CDR3 reads CASTSLADGTQYF. The CDR3 nucleotides are TGTGCCAGCACCTCCCTAGCTGACGGGACCCAGTACTTC.

This chain joins TRBV24-1 and TRBJ1-3, with D tentatively TRBD1 (5 bases). Germline CDR1 is KGHDR and CDR2 is SFDVKD. V dropped 6 bases and J dropped 0 bases, with 8 bases sitting between them. There are 14 residues in the CDR3. DNA of the CDR3: TGTGCCACCAGTAAAGGGGCCTCTGGAAACACCATATATTTT. Its translation is CATSKGASGNTIYF.